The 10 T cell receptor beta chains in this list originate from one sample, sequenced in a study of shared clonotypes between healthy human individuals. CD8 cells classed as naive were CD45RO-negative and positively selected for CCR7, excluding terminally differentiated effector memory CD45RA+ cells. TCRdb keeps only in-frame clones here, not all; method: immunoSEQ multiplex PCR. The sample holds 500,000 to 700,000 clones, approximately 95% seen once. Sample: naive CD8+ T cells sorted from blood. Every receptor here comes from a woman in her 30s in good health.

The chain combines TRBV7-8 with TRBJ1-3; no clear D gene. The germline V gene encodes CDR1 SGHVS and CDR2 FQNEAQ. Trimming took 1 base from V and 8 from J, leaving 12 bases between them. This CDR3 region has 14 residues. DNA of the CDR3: TGTGCCAGCAGCTTAGGCAGTCGGGAGGACACCATATATTTT. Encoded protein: CASSLGSREDTIYF.

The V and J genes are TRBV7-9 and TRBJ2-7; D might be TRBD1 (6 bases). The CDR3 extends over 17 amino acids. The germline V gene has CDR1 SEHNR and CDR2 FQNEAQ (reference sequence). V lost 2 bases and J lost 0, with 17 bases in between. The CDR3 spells CASSLLEATGYSYEQYF. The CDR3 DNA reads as TGTGCCAGCAGCTTATTGGAGGCGACAGGCTACTCCTACGAGCAGTACTTC.

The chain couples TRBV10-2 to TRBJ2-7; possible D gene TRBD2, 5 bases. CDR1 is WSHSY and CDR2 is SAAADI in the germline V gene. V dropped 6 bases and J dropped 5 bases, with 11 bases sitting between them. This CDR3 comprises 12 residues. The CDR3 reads CASSTLGDEQYF. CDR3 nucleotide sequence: TGCGCCAGCAGCACCCTCGGGGACGAGCAGTACTTC.

The CDR3 spells CASSPTTSGSDYNEQFF. CDR3 nucleotides: TGTGCCAGCAGCCCGACGACTAGCGGGAGCGACTACAATGAGCAGTTCTTC. This rearrangement joins TRBV11-3 to TRBJ2-1; TRBD2 agrees at 12 bases. CDR1 SGHNT and CDR2 YENEEA come from the germline V gene. V lost 5 bases to trimming and J lost 3 bases; unmatched junction nucleotides: 8. The CDR3 spans 17 residues.

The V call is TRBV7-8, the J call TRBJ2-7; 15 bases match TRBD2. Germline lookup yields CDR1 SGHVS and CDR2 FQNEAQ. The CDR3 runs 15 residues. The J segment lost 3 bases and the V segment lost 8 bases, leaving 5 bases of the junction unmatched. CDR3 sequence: CASGEGLAGGYEQYF. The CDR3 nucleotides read TGTGCCAGCGGAGAGGGACTAGCGGGAGGCTACGAGCAGTACTTC.

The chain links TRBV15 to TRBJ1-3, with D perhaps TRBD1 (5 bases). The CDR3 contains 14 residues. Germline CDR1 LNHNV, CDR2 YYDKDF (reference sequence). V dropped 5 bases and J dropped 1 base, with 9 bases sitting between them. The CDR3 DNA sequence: TGTGCCACCAGCGGGCAGGGTTCTGGAAACACCATATATTTT. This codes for CATSGQGSGNTIYF. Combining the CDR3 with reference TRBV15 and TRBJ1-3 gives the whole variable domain DAMVIQNPRYQVTQFGKPVTLSCSQTLNHNVMYWYQQKSSQAPKLLFHYYDKDFNNEADTPDNFQSRRPNTSFCFLDIRSPGLGDTAMYLCATSGQGSGNTIYFGEGSWLTVV.

CDR3 sequence (DNA): TGTGCCAGCAGTCCCCGCGGACAGGGAATTAGGGAGCTGTTTTTT. Protein: CASSPRGQGIRELFF. The chain carries TRBV13 and TRBJ2-2; 8 bases agree with TRBD1. The CDR3 is 15 amino acids. Germline lookup yields CDR1 PRHDT and CDR2 FYEKMQ (reference sequence). V trimming: 6 bases; J trimming: 9 bases; junction bases outside the gene matches: 12.

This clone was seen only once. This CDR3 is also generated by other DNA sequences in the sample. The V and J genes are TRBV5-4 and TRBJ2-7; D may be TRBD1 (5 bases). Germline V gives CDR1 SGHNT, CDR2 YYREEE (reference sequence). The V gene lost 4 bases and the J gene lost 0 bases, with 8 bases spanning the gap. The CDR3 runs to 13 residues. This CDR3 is CASSSRDSYEQYF. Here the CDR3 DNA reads TGTGCCAGCAGCAGCAGGGACTCCTACGAGCAGTACTTC. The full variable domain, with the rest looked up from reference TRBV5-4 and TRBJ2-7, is ETGVTQSPTHLIKTRGQQVTLRCSSQSGHNTVSWYQQALGQGPQFIFQYYREEENGRGNFPPRFSGLQFPNYSSELNVNALELDDSALYLCASSSRDSYEQYFGPGTRLTVT.

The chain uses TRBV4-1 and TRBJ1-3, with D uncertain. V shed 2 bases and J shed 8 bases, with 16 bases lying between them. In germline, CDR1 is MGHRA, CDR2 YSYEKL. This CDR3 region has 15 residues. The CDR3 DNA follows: TGCGCCAGCAGCCAACAGTTCCGGGGAGGAGACACCATATATTTT. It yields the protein CASSQQFRGGDTIYF.

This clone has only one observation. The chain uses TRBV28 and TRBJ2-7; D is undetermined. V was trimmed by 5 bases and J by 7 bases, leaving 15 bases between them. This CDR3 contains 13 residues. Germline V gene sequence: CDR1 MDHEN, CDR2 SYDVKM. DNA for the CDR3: TGTGCCAGCAGTCACCCACGGTCACTAGAGCAGTACTTC. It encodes CASSHPRSLEQYF.